These 24 T cell receptor beta chains were sequenced from one sample in a study of T-cell reconstitution after alpha-beta-depleted transplantation in children. Molecular barcoding with unique molecular identifiers was used for the TCRbeta library. MiXCR, applied by TCRdb to the PCR reads, yields one record per CDR3 protein. The sample has around 530,000 distinct CDR3 sequences; approximately 32% are singletons. Here the sequenced sample was PBMCs from the stem cell graft donor, taken from the stem cell graft. The receptors here all came from a human donor who donated a stem cell graft to a child with aplastic anemia.

The chain has TRBV14 and TRBJ2-7; D uncertain. The ends were cut back, 1 base at V and 6 bases at J, with 7 bases in the middle. CDR1 and CDR2 (germline): SGHDN, FVKESK. This CDR3 spans 12 amino acids. The DNA of the CDR3 is TGTGCCAGCAGCCAAGGGCGGTTCGAGCAGTACGTC. It codes for CASSQGRFEQYV.

The chain carries TRBV6-1 and TRBJ2-1; D is possibly TRBD1 (6 bases). With 6 bases removed from V and 2 bases from J, the gap between germline ends came to 17 bases. Germline CDR1 MNHNS, CDR2 SASEGT. This CDR3 is 16 amino acids long. The CDR3 nucleotides are TGTGCCAGCAGAGGGTTGACAGGACCCGCCTACAATGAGCAGTTCTTC. This gives the protein CASRGLTGPAYNEQFF.

The chain is built from TRBV3-1 and TRBJ2-7; 10 bases match TRBD2. Germline CDR1 is LGHDT and CDR2 is YNNKEL (reference sequence). CDR3 size: 14 residues. The V and J ends lost 1 base and 7 bases, in that order; junction bases with no gene match: 4. The CDR3 DNA sequence: TGTGCCAGCAGCCAAGTCAGCGGGAGGGGTGAGCAGTACTTC. Amino acids: CASSQVSGRGEQYF.

V is TRBV28 and J is TRBJ2-7; D possibly corresponds to TRBD2 (6 bases). The V gene's germline CDR1 is MDHEN and CDR2 SYDVKM. Trimming took 3 bases from V and 3 from J, leaving 15 bases between them. The CDR3 has 15 amino acids. The CDR3 loop is CASSFRDSRLYEQYF. CDR3 DNA sequence: TGTGCCAGCAGTTTTAGGGACTCCCGACTCTACGAGCAGTACTTC. The variable domain in full, completed from reference TRBV28 and TRBJ2-7, reads DVKVTQSSRYLVKRTGEKVFLECVQDMDHENMFWYRQDPGLGLRLIYFSYDVKMKEKGDIPEGYSVSREKKERFSLILESASTNQTSMYLCASSFRDSRLYEQYFGPGTRLTVT.

This clonotype occurred a few times. The chain joins TRBV4-3 to TRBJ2-1; a weak D match, TRBD1 (5 bases). The length of the CDR3 is 17 residues. Germline V gene data show CDR1 as LGHNA and CDR2 as YSLEER. Trimming left V 0 bases short and J 0 bases short, with 12 bases between. CDR3 sequence (DNA): TGCGCCAGCAGCCAAGATCGTGCAGGGCACTCCTACAATGAGCAGTTCTTC. It codes for CASSQDRAGHSYNEQFF.

This clonotype was seen just once. V usage is TRBV10-3 and J usage is TRBJ2-1; possible D gene TRBD2, 5 bases. CDR1 and CDR2 (germline): ENHRY, SYGVKD. V lost 3 bases to trimming and J lost 1 base, with 13 bases between them. The CDR3 loop spans 16 amino acids. In DNA form, the CDR3 reads TGTGCCATCAGTGATAATGATTTAGCGTCCTACAATGAGCAGTTCTTC. Protein product: CAISDNDLASYNEQFF.

This chain links TRBV12-3 or TRBV12-4 with TRBJ1-1; D gene ambiguous. Trimming removed 5 bases from V and 6 bases from J, with 10 bases in between. The CDR3 totals 12 residues. The CDR3 sequence: CASSRALAEAFF. Written as DNA, the CDR3 is TGTGCCAGCAGTCGGGCTTTGGCTGAAGCTTTCTTT.

This clonotype was detected a few times. V usage is TRBV7-9 and J usage is TRBJ2-7; TRBD1 agrees at 9 bases. CDR3 length equals 13 residues. Germline trimming cut 5 bases from V and 5 bases from J; bases unmatched to any gene: 4. Germline loops: CDR1 SEHNR, CDR2 FQNEAQ (reference sequence). CDR3 sequence: CASSRGQGHEQYF. CDR3 nucleotide sequence: TGTGCCAGCAGCCGGGGACAGGGCCACGAGCAGTACTTC.

The V gene is TRBV7-6, the J gene TRBJ2-1, with TRBD2 identical over 10 bases. V shed 5 bases, J shed 5 bases, and the junction held 6 bases outside the gene matches. Looked up from germline, CDR1 is SGHVS and CDR2 is FNYEAQ. The CDR3 loop spans 15 amino acids. This CDR3 reads CASSGRTSGDNEQFF. The CDR3, as DNA: TGTGCCAGCAGCGGTCGGACTAGCGGAGACAATGAGCAGTTCTTC.

This clonotype was detected a few times. The chain carries TRBV11-2 and TRBJ2-4; 9 bases match TRBD1. Losses at the gene ends were 5 bases for V and 5 bases for J; bases not matched to a gene: 10. CDR3 length: 16 amino acids. Per the germline V gene, CDR1 is SGHAT and CDR2 is FQNNGV. CDR3 in DNA: TGTGCCAGCAGCCTCGGTGGGACAGGGAGTGAAAACATTCAGTACTTC. Its protein is CASSLGGTGSENIQYF.

The chain couples TRBV12-3 or TRBV12-4 to TRBJ2-1, with D maybe TRBD2 (5 bases). The CDR3 loop spans 16 amino acids. V lost 0 bases to trimming and J lost 3 bases, with 12 bases between them. The CDR3 sequence is CASSLAGLVNYNEQFF. The CDR3 DNA is TGTGCCAGCAGTTTAGCCGGACTGGTAAACTACAATGAGCAGTTCTTC.

This clonotype was detected only a few times. The chain combines TRBV6-2 or TRBV6-3 with TRBJ2-1; unclear D gene. This CDR3 has 15 residues. Trimming stripped 6 bases from V and 0 bases from J, with 12 bases between. The V gene's germline CDR1 is MNHEY and CDR2 SVGEGT. CDR3 amino acids: CASRPVGFSYNEQFF. The CDR3 DNA follows: TGTGCCAGCAGACCCGTAGGGTTCTCCTACAATGAGCAGTTCTTC.

This clonotype was detected a few times. This chain links TRBV18 with TRBJ1-2; D might be TRBD1 (5 bases). The CDR3 runs 15 residues. V was pared by 3 bases and J by 4 bases, with 15 bases between. Germline V gene data show CDR1 as KGHSH and CDR2 as LQKENI. The CDR3 region is CASSPQDGDLYGYTF. The CDR3 DNA reads TGTGCCAGCTCACCCCAGGATGGGGACCTCTATGGCTACACCTTC.

This clonotype was counted a few times. The chain has TRBV6-2 or TRBV6-3 and TRBJ1-1; 9 bases agree with TRBD1. Germline assignment: CDR1 MNHEY and CDR2 SVGEGT. The J segment lost 5 bases and the V segment lost 4 bases, leaving 8 bases of the junction unmatched. The CDR3 consists of 15 residues. CDR3 nucleotides: TGTGCCAGCAGTTCAACAGGGGGCGGTCGTACTGAAGCTTTCTTT. It is translated as CASSSTGGGRTEAFF.

V is TRBV5-1 and J is TRBJ2-7; the D gene is possibly TRBD2 (6 bases). The germline gives CDR1 SGHRS, CDR2 YFSETQ. Deletions cut 5 bases from V and 0 bases from J, with 15 bases between. The CDR3 contains 15 residues. CDR3 in DNA: TGCGCCAGCAGATTTGACGGGCGGGACTCCTACGAGCAGTACTTC. Its protein product is CASRFDGRDSYEQYF. Based on the CDR3 plus reference TRBV5-1 and TRBJ2-7, the full variable domain is KAGVTQTPRYLIKTRGQQVTLSCSPISGHRSVSWYQQTPGQGLQFLFEYFSETQRNKGNFPGRFSGRQFSNSRSEMNVSTLELGDSALYLCASRFDGRDSYEQYFGPGTRLTVT.

The V gene is TRBV6-1, the J gene TRBJ2-3, with 12 bases fitting TRBD2. The junction had 8 bases not matched to a gene; V was cut back by 6 bases and J by 7 bases. Germline-derived CDR1 and CDR2 are MNHNS and SASEGT. The CDR3 loop spans 15 amino acids. CDR3 nucleotide sequence: TGTGCCAGCAGCCCCGTGACTAGCGGGAGTAATACGCAGTATTTT. Protein: CASSPVTSGSNTQYF.

The chain combines TRBV20-1 with TRBJ1-1; no reliable D call. The CDR3 is 12 residues long. Trimming took 3 bases from V and 5 from J, leaving 10 bases between them. Germline V gives CDR1 DFQATT, CDR2 SNEGSKA (reference sequence). CDR3 nucleotides: TGCAGTGCTAGGTTCGAGGGAACTGAAGCTTTCTTT. The encoded protein is CSARFEGTEAFF.

The chain joins TRBV12-3 or TRBV12-4 to TRBJ1-4, with TRBD1 as a possible D gene (6 bases). Trimming pared 5 bases from V and 8 bases from J, leaving 9 bases between. This CDR3 region has 12 residues. Here the CDR3 DNA reads TGTGCCAGCAGTCCCCAGGGGGAAAAACTGTTTTTT. Its translation: CASSPQGEKLFF.

This clonotype showed up just a few times. The chain recombines TRBV12-3 or TRBV12-4 with TRBJ2-1; 8 bases fit TRBD2. J gave up 8 bases and V 3 bases, and 9 bases lay outside the gene matches. The CDR3 is 15 amino acids. CDR3: CASSLTGGYFDEQFF. The CDR3 DNA reads TGTGCCAGCAGTTTGACGGGAGGGTACTTTGATGAGCAGTTCTTC.

A few counts support this clonotype. This chain links TRBV4-3 with TRBJ2-7, with a weak D call TRBD2 (7 bases). The CDR3 is 15 amino acids. V was clipped by 4 bases and J by 3 bases, with 16 bases between them. Germline CDR1 LGHNA, CDR2 YSLEER. CDR3 nucleotides: TGCGCCAGCAGCCTCGCTGGGGGGGCCTTCTACGAGCAGTACTTC. This sequence encodes CASSLAGGAFYEQYF.

This clonotype has a handful of counts. This chain's CDR3 is CASSPRVDPNTEAFF. In nucleotides, the CDR3 is TGTGCCAGCAGCCCTCGCGTAGACCCCAACACTGAAGCTTTCTTT. The chain is built from TRBV9 and TRBJ1-1; D is ambiguous. The CDR3 contains 15 residues. Trimming left V 4 bases short and J 2 bases short, with 15 bases between. Germline V gives CDR1 SGDLS, CDR2 YYNGEE. Looking up the rest from reference TRBV9 and TRBJ1-1 gives the full variable domain: DSGVTQTPKHLITATGQRVTLRCSPRSGDLSVYWYQQSLDQGLQFLIQYYNGEERAKGNILERFSAQQFPDLHSELNLSSLELGDSALYFCASSPRVDPNTEAFFGQGTRLTVV.

A few counts support this clonotype. This chain uses TRBV6-5 with TRBJ2-1; the match to TRBD2 covers 16 bases. The CDR3 consists of 18 residues. Germline V lookup: CDR1 MNHEY, CDR2 SVGAGI. With V trimmed by 4 bases and J by 10 bases, 13 bases remained unmatched. CDR3 loop: CASSSLTGTSGRVWEQFF. CDR3 in DNA: TGTGCCAGCAGTTCGCTGACAGGGACTAGCGGGAGGGTATGGGAGCAGTTCTTC.

This chain uses TRBV9 with TRBJ2-1, with 9 nucleotides matching TRBD2. CDR1 SGDLS and CDR2 YYNGEE come from the germline V gene. The CDR3 loop spans 15 amino acids. V was pared by 4 bases and J by 4 bases, with 6 bases of the junction left unmatched. The CDR3 nucleotides are TGTGCCAGCAGCAATAGCGGGAGTGGGTACAATGAGCAGTTCTTC. It translates to CASSNSGSGYNEQFF.

This clonotype was picked up a small number of times. The chain has TRBV9 and TRBJ2-6, with TRBD1 identical over 8 bases. The CDR3 is 20 amino acids. Trimming at V came to 5 bases and at J to 4 bases, leaving 20 bases not matched to a gene. CDR1 SGDLS and CDR2 YYNGEE come from the germline V gene. Here the CDR3 DNA reads TGTGCCAGCAGTGACCCACTTGGACAGGGACACCCAGGAGGGGCCAACGTCCTGACTTTC. Residues: CASSDPLGQGHPGGANVLTF.